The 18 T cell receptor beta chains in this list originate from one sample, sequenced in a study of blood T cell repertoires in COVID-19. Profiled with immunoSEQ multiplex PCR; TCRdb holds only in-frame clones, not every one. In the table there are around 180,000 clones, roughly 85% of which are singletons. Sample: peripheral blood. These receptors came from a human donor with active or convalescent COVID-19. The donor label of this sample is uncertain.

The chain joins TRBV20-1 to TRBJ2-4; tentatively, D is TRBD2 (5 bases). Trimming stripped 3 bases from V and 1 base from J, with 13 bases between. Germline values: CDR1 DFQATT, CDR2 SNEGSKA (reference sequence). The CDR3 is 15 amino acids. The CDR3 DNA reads TGCAGTGCTAGTGTATCCCCGGGGGCCAAAAACATTCAGTACTTC. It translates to CSASVSPGAKNIQYF.

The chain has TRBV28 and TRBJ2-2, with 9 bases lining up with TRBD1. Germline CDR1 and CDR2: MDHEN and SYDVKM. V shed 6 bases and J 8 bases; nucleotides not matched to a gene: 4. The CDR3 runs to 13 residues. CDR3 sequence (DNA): TGTGCCAGCAGAACAGGGGGCTGGGGGGAGCTGTTTTTT. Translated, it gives CASRTGGWGELFF.

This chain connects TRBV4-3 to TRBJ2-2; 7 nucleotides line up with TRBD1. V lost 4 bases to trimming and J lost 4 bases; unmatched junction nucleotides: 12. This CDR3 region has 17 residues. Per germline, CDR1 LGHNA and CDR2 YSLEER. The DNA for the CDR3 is TGCGCCAGCAGCCTCCTAATACCACAGGGGTCCACCGGGGAGCTGTTTTTT. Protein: CASSLLIPQGSTGELFF.

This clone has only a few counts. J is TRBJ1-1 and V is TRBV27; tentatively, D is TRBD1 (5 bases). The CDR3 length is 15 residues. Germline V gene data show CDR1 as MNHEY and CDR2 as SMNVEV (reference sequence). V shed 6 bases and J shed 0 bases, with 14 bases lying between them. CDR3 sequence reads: CASSQNAGLNTEAFF. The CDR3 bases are TGTGCCAGCAGCCAGAACGCAGGGCTGAACACTGAAGCTTTCTTT.

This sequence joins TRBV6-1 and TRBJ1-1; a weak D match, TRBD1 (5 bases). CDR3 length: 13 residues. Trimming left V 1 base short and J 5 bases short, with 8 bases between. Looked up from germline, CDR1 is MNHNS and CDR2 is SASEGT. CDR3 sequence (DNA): TGTGCCAGCAGTGAAGGGGGCTGGACTGAAGCTTTCTTT. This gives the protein CASSEGGWTEAFF.

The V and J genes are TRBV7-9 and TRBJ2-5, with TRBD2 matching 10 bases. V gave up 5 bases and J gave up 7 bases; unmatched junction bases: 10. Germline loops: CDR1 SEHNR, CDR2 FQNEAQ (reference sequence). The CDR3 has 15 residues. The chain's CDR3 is CASSPLAGAGGTQYF. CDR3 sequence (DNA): TGTGCCAGCAGCCCTCTAGCGGGGGCCGGGGGGACCCAGTACTTC.

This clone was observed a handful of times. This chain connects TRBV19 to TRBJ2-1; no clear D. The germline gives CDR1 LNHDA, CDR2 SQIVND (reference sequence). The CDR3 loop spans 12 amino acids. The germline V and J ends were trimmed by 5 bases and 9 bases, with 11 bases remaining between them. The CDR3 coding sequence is TGTGCCAGTAGTCACGGTATCCGTGAGCAGTTCTTC. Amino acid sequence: CASSHGIREQFF.

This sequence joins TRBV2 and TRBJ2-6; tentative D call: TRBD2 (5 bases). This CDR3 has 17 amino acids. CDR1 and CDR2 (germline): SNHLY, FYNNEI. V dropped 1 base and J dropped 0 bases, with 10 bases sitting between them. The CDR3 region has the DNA TGTGCCAGCAGTGAAGAGGGAGAGACCTCTGGGGCCAACGTCCTGACTTTC. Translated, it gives CASSEEGETSGANVLTF.

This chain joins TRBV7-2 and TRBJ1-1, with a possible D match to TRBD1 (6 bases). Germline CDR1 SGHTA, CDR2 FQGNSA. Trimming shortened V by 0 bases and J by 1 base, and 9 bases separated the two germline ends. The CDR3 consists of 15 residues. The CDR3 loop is CASSLAPGQNTEAFF. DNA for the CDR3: TGTGCCAGCAGCTTAGCACCGGGACAGAACACTGAAGCTTTCTTT.

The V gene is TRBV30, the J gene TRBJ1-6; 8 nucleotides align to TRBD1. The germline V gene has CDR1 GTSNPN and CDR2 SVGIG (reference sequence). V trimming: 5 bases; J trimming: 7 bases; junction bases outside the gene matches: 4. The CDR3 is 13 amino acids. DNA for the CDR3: TGTGCCTGGGTGGACAGGGAGAATTCACCCCTCCACTTT. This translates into CAWVDRENSPLHF.

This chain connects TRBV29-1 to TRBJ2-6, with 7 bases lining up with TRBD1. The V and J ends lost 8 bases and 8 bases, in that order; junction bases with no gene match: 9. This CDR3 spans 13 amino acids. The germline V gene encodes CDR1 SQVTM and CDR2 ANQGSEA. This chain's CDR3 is CSIRQGGSNVLTF. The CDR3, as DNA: TGCAGCATTCGACAGGGTGGTTCCAACGTCCTGACTTTC.

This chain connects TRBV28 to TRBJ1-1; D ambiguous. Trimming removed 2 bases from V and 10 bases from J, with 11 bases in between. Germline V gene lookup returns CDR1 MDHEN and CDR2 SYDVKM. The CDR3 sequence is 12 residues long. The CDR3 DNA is TGTGCCAGCAGTTTAGCCCCCCAGCGAGCTTTCTTT. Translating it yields CASSLAPQRAFF. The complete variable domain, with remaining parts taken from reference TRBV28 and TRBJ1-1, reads DVKVTQSSRYLVKRTGEKVFLECVQDMDHENMFWYRQDPGLGLRLIYFSYDVKMKEKGDIPEGYSVSREKKERFSLILESASTNQTSMYLCASSLAPQRAFFGQGTRLTVV.

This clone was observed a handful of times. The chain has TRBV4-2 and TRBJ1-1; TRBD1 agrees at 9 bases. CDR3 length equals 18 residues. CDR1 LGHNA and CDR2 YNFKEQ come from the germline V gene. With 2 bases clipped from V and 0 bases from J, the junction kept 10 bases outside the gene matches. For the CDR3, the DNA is TGTGCCAGCAGCCAACAACTTCGGACAGGGGAAATGAACACTGAAGCTTTCTTT. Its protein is CASSQQLRTGEMNTEAFF.

CDR3 sequence: CASSLDGDRAGKWNSPLHF. The DNA of the CDR3 is TGTGCCAGCAGCTTGGATGGAGACAGGGCTGGGAAATGGAATTCACCCCTCCACTTT. The gene calls are TRBV5-6 and TRBJ1-6, with TRBD1 matching 7 bases. The junction had 16 bases not matched to a gene; V was cut back by 0 bases and J by 7 bases. The CDR3 totals 19 residues. Per germline, CDR1 SGHDT and CDR2 YYEEEE.

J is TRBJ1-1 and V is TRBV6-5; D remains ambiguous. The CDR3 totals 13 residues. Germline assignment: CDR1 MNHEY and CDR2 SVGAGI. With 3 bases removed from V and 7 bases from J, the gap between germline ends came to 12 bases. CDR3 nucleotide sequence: TGTGCCAGCAGTTATATGAGGTCATATGAAGCTTTCTTT. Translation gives CASSYMRSYEAFF.

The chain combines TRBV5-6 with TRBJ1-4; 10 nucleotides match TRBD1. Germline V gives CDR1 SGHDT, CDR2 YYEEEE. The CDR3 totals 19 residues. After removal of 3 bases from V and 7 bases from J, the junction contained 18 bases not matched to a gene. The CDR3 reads CASSSSAGTGDSMGEKLFF. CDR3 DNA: TGTGCCAGCAGCTCATCAGCTGGGACAGGGGATTCCATGGGTGAAAAACTGTTTTTT.

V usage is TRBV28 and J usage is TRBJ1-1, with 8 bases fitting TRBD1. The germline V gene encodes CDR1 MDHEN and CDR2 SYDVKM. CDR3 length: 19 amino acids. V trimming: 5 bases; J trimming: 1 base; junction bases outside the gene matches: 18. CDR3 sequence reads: CASSPTIFRPGTGNTEAFF. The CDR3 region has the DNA TGTGCCAGCAGTCCCACAATCTTCCGCCCGGGGACAGGGAACACTGAAGCTTTCTTT.

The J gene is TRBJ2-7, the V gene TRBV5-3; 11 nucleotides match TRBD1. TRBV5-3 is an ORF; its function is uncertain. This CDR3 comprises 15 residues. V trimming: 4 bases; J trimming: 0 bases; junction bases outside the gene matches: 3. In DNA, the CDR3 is TGTGCCAGAAGCCTAGGGACAGGGGGCTCCTACGAGCAGTACTTC. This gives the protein CARSLGTGGSYEQYF.